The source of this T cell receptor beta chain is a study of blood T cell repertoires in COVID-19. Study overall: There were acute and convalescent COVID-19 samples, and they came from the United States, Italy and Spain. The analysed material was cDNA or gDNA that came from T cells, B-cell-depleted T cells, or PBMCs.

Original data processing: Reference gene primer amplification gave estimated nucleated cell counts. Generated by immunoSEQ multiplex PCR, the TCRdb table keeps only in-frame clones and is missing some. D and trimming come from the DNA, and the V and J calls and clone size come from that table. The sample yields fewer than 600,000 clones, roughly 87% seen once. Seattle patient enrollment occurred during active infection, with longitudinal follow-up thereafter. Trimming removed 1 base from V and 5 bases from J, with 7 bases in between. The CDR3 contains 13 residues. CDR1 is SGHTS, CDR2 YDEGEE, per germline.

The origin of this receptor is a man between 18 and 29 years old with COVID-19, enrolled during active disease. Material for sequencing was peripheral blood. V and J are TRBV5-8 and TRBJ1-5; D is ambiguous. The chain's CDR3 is CASSLFSYQPQHF. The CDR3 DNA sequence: TGTGCCAGCAGCTTGTTCAGTTATCAGCCCCAGCATTTT.